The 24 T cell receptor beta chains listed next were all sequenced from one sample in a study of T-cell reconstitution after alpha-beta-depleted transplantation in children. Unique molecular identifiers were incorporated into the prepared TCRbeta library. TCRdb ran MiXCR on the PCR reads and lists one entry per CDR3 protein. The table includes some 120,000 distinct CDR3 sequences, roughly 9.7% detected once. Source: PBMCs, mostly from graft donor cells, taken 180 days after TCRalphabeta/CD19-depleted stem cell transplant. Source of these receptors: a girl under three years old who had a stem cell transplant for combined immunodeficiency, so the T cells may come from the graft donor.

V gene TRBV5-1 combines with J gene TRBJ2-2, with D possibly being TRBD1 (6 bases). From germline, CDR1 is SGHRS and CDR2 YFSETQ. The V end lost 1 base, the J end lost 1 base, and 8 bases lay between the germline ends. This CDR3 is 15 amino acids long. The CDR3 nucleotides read TGCGCCAGCAGCTTGACACAGGGGAACACCGGGGAGCTGTTTTTT. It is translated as CASSLTQGNTGELFF.

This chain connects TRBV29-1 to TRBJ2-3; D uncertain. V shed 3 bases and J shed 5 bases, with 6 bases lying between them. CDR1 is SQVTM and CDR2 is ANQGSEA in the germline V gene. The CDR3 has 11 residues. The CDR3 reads CSVEKEDTQYF. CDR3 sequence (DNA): TGCAGCGTTGAGAAGGAAGATACGCAGTATTTT.

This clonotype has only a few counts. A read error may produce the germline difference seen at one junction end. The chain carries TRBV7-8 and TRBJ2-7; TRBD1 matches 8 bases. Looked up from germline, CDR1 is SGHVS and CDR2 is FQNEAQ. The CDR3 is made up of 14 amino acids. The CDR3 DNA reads TGTGCCAGCAACCCAGGGGGCCTCTCCTACGAGCATTACTTC. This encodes CASNPGGLSYEHYF.

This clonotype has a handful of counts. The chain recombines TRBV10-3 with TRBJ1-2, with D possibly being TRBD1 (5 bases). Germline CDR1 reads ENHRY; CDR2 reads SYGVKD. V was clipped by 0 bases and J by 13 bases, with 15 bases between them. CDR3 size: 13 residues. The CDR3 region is CAISESAARAGTF. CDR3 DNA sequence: TGTGCCATCAGTGAGTCAGCAGCCAGGGCGGGCACCTTC.

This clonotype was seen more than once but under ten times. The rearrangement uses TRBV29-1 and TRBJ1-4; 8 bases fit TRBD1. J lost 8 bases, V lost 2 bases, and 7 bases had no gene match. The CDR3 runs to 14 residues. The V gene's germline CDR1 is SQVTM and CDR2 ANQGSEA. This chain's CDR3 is CSVELTGAGEKLFF. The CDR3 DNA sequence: TGCAGCGTTGAACTGACAGGGGCAGGGGAAAAACTGTTTTTT.

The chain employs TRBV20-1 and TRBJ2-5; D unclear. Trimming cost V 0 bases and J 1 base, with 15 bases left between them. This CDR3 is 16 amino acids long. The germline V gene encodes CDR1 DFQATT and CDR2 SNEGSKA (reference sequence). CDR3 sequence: CSARDPPAEVQETQYF. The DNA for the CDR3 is TGCAGTGCTAGAGATCCCCCAGCAGAGGTCCAAGAGACCCAGTACTTC.

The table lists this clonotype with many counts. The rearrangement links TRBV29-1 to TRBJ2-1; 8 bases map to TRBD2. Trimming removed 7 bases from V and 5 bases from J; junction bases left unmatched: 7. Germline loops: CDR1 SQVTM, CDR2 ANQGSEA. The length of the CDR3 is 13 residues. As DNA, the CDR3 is TGCAGCGCCGGACTAGCAAGGGACAATGAGCAGTTCTTC. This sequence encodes CSAGLARDNEQFF.

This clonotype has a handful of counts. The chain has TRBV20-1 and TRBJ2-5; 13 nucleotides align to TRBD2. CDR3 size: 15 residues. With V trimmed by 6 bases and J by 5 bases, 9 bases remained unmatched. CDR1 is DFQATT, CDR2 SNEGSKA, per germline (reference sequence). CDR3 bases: TGCAGTGCGGGGACTAGCGGGACGAAGTATGAGACCCAGTACTTC. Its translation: CSAGTSGTKYETQYF.

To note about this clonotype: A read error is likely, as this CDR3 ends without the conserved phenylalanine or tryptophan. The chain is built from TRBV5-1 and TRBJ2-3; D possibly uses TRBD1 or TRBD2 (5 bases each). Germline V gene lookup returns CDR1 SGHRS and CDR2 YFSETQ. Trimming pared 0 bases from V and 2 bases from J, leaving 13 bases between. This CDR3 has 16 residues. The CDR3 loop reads CASSLDGASLTDTQYL. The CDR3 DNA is TGCGCCAGCAGCTTGGATGGGGCTAGCCTCACAGATACGCAGTATTTG.

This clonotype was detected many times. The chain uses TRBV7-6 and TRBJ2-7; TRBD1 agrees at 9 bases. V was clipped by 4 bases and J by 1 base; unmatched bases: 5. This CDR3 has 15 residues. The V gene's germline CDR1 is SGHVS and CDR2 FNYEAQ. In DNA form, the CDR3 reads TGTGCCAGCAGCTACTCGGGACAGGGTTCCTACGAGCAGTACTTC. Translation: CASSYSGQGSYEQYF.

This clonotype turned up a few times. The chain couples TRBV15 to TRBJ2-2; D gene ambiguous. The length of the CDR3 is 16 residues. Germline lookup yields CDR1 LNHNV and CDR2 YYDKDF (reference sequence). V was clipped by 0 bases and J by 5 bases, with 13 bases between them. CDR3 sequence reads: CATSRDRQEWTGELFF. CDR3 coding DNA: TGTGCCACCAGCAGAGATCGGCAGGAATGGACCGGGGAGCTGTTTTTT. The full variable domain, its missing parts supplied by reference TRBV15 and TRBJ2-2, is DAMVIQNPRYQVTQFGKPVTLSCSQTLNHNVMYWYQQKSSQAPKLLFHYYDKDFNNEADTPDNFQSRRPNTSFCFLDIRSPGLGDTAMYLCATSRDRQEWTGELFFGEGSRLTVL.

The CDR3 bases are TGCGCCAGCAGCTCCCTGACAGGAGCCGGGGAGCTGTTTTTT. It is translated as CASSSLTGAGELFF. The rearrangement joins TRBV5-1 to TRBJ2-2; maybe TRBD1 (6 bases). CDR1 and CDR2 (germline): SGHRS, YFSETQ. CDR3 length equals 14 residues. Trimming cost V 3 bases and J 6 bases, with 12 bases left between them.

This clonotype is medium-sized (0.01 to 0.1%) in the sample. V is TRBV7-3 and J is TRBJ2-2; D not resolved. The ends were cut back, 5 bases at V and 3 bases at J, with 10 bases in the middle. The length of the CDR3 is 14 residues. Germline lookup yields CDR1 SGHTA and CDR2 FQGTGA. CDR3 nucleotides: TGTGCCAGCAGCGAAGGACCGGACACCGGGGAGCTGTTTTTT. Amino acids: CASSEGPDTGELFF.

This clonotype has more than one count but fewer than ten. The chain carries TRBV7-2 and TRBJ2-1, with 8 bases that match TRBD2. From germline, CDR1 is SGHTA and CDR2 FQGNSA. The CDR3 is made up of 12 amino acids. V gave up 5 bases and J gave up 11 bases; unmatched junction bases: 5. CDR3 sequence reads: CASSNLAGQQFF. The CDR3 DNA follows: TGTGCCAGCAGCAATTTAGCGGGGCAGCAGTTCTTC.

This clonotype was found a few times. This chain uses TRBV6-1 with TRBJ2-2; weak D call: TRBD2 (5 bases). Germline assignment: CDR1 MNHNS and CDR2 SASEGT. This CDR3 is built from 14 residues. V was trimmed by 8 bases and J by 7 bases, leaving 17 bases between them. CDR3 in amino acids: CASLRTVMIGELFF. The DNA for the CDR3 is TGTGCCAGCTTGAGGACTGTTATGATCGGGGAGCTGTTTTTT.

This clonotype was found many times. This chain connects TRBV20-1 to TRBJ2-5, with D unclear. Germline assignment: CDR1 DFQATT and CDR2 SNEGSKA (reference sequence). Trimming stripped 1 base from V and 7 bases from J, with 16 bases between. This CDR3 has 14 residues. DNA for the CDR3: TGCAGTGCTAGAGTAGGCACTAACATTGTGACCCAGTACTTC. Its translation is CSARVGTNIVTQYF.

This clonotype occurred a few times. CDR3: CAWSGVLPGKGAEQYF. The CDR3 region has the DNA TGTGCCTGGAGTGGAGTCCTACCGGGGAAGGGGGCCGAGCAGTACTTC. The chain has TRBV30 and TRBJ2-7; 7 bases match TRBD1. V lost 1 base, J lost 6 bases, and 15 bases stayed unmatched. The CDR3 consists of 16 residues. Germline V gene lookup returns CDR1 GTSNPN and CDR2 SVGIG (reference sequence).

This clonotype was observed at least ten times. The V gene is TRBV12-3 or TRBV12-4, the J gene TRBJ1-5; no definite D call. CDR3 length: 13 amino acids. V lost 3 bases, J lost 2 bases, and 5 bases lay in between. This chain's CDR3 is CASSLTGNQPQHF. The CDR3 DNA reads TGTGCCAGCAGTTTGACCGGCAATCAGCCCCAGCATTTT.

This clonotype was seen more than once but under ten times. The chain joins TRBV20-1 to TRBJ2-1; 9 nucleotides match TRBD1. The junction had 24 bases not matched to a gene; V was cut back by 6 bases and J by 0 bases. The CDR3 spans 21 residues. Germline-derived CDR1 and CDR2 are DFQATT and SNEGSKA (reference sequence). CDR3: CSAPGTGLTKWFTSSYNEQFF. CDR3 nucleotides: TGCAGTGCCCCCGGGACAGGGTTAACAAAATGGTTCACTAGCTCCTACAATGAGCAGTTCTTC.

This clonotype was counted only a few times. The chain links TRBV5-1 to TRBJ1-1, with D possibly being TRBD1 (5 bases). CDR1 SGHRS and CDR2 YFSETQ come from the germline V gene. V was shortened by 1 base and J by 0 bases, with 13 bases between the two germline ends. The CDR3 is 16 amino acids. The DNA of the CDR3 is TGCGCCAGCAGCTTGACAGGTTTAAGCATGAACACTGAAGCTTTCTTT. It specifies CASSLTGLSMNTEAFF.

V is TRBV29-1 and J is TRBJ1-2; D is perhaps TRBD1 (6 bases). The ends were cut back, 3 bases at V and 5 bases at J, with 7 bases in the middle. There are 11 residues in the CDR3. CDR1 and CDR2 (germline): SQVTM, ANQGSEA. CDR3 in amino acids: CSVDRGYGYTF. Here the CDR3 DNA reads TGCAGCGTTGACAGGGGATATGGCTACACCTTC.

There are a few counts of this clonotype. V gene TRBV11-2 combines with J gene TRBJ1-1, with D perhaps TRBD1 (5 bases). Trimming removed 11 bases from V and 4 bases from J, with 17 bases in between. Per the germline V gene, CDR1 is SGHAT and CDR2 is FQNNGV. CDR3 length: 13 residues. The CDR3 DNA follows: TGTGCCTCTCAGGGTGCGGGAGGCACTGAAGCTTTCTTT. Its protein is CASQGAGGTEAFF.

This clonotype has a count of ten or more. Written as DNA, the CDR3 is TGTGCCAGCAGCCTCGGTTCCTACGAGCAGTACTTC. This encodes CASSLGSYEQYF. The gene calls are TRBV12-3 or TRBV12-4 and TRBJ2-7; D is undetermined. This CDR3 is 12 amino acids long. Trimming took off 6 bases at V and 1 base at J, with 7 bases between the two ends.

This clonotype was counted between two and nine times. CDR3 region: CATSDLPGKEFF. The CDR3 bases are TGTGCCACCAGTGATCTACCGGGAAAGGAATTCTTC. This chain joins TRBV24-1 and TRBJ2-1; D is perhaps TRBD2 (5 bases). Germline V CDR1 and CDR2: KGHDR, SFDVKD. V was shortened by 3 bases and J by 16 bases, with 15 bases between the two germline ends. CDR3 length: 12 amino acids.